A single sample is the source of the 8 T cell receptor beta chains below, sequenced in a study of cytomegalovirus exposure and HLA in healthy donors. PCR was performed using 60 Vbeta and 13 Jbeta primers. The repertoire was sequenced with immunoSEQ multiplex PCR; TCRdb's copy has only in-frame clones and lacks some. The data show roughly 49,000 clones, with over 60% seen just once and under 3.5% held by the top ten. Material: PBMCs. The receptor source for this set is a woman aged 40 to 50 in good health and CMV-seropositive.

CDR3 loop: CASSPSGGTRETQYF. CDR3 DNA sequence: TGTGCCAGCAGCCCTAGCGGGGGAACGCGGGAGACCCAGTACTTC. J is TRBJ2-5 and V is TRBV6-5; 10 bases align to TRBD2. Germline CDR1 and CDR2: MNHEY and SVGAGI. After removal of 6 bases from V and 5 bases from J, the junction contained 9 bases not matched to a gene. The CDR3 covers 15 residues.

The gene calls are TRBV2 and TRBJ2-7; D remains ambiguous. This CDR3 comprises 14 residues. Trimming left V 2 bases short and J 0 bases short, with 8 bases between. Germline V gene sequence: CDR1 SNHLY, CDR2 FYNNEI. The DNA for the CDR3 is TGTGCCAGCAGTGAACAACTGAGCTCCTACGAGCAGTACTTC. This encodes CASSEQLSSYEQYF.

V usage is TRBV6-5 and J usage is TRBJ1-5; 9 nucleotides agree with TRBD1. CDR1 is MNHEY, CDR2 SVGAGI, per germline. The CDR3 loop spans 14 amino acids. V gave up 7 bases and J gave up 6 bases; unmatched junction bases: 7. The CDR3 here is CASKRDRDGQPQHF. In DNA, the CDR3 is TGTGCCAGCAAGAGGGACAGGGACGGTCAGCCCCAGCATTTT.

The chain joins TRBV5-4 to TRBJ2-3; tentatively, D is TRBD2 (5 bases). The CDR3 runs to 13 residues. The V gene lost 2 bases and the J gene lost 3 bases, with 7 bases spanning the gap. In germline, CDR1 is SGHNT, CDR2 YYREEE (reference sequence). The CDR3 sequence is CASSFPGTDTQYF. CDR3 nucleotides: TGTGCCAGCAGCTTTCCGGGAACAGATACGCAGTATTTT.

A single count supports this clone. This sequence joins TRBV10-3 and TRBJ2-7; possibly TRBD1 for D (6 bases). The CDR3 has 13 residues. V lost 7 bases and J 1 base, leaving 11 bases between the germline ends. Germline CDR1 reads ENHRY; CDR2 reads SYGVKD. CDR3 loop: CAITPTGSYEQYF. Here the CDR3 DNA reads TGTGCCATCACCCCGACAGGATCCTACGAGCAGTACTTC.

This chain uses TRBV5-1 with TRBJ1-1, with 9 bases fitting TRBD1. Germline assignment: CDR1 SGHRS and CDR2 YFSETQ. V lost 4 bases to trimming and J lost 3 bases; unmatched junction nucleotides: 13. The CDR3 is made up of 17 amino acids. The CDR3 region is CASSAGQGSSVDTEAFF. Written as DNA, the CDR3 is TGCGCCAGCAGCGCGGGACAGGGAAGTTCCGTCGACACTGAAGCTTTCTTT.

This sequence joins TRBV30 and TRBJ2-5; TRBD1 aligns across 8 bases. This CDR3 has 14 amino acids. Germline V gene lookup returns CDR1 GTSNPN and CDR2 SVGIG (reference sequence). The ends lost 7 bases at V and 3 bases at J; junction bases unmatched: 10. The CDR3 protein is CASSTPDREETQYF. CDR3 DNA sequence: TGTGCCTCCTCAACCCCGGACAGGGAAGAGACCCAGTACTTC.

This clone was seen more than once but under ten times. V usage is TRBV10-2 and J usage is TRBJ1-2; D unresolved. Germline V gene data show CDR1 as WSHSY and CDR2 as SAAADI. V was shortened by 6 bases and J by 7 bases, with 9 bases between the two germline ends. The CDR3 loop spans 11 amino acids. CDR3 amino acids: CASSEGAGYTF. The CDR3 bases are TGCGCCAGCAGCGAGGGAGCTGGCTACACCTTC.